In its sample, the clone carrying this T cell receptor (beta chain) was seen a few times. Its antigen remains unknown. The use of a sample-barcoded 5' primer and a J-beta primer mix characterized a second PCR of roughly 6 to 11 cycles. MiXCR, run by TCRdb on the 5' RACE reads, gives a single entry per CDR3 protein. Among 750,000 to 950,000 distinct CDR3 sequences, about 26% were seen once, and the ten largest hold less than 3.5%. This sample was taken from a study of blood T cells in healthy people across ages. Whole-study results and caveats: Across the age range, TCR beta diversity per million T cells fell in a roughly linear way. Researchers report that TCR beta diversity correlated strongly with naive T cell percentage.

The CDR3 sequence is 14 residues long. V dropped 5 bases and J dropped 3; count of bases not matched to a gene: 4. Germline loops: CDR1 DFQATT, CDR2 SNEGSKA (reference sequence). These data also formed part of another study, on T cells of mothers and their children. That paper states: A handful of children and their three healthy Caucasian mothers were the donors. Every mother supplied over 8.5 million TCR beta CDR3 reads and every child a few million.

Sequencing was done on a sample of blood. The chain employs TRBV20-1 and TRBJ2-1; 10 nucleotides match TRBD1. The source of this sequence is a boy between 10 and 17 years old in good health. The CDR3 here is CSAEDRGIYNEQFF. In nucleotides, the CDR3 is TGCAGTGCTGAGGACAGGGGGATCTACAATGAGCAGTTCTTC.